Below, 27 T cell receptor beta chains from the same sample are listed, as sequenced in a study of blood T cells in healthy people across ages. The second PCR ran about 6 to 12 cycles with a sample-barcoded 5' primer and J-beta primers. Each CDR3 protein gets one entry after TCRdb re-called the 5' RACE reads with MiXCR. The sample includes 650,000 to 1,000,000 distinct CDR3 sequences, around 36% of them seen just once. Material for sequencing was blood. Source of these receptors: a man in his late teens or twenties in good health.

Only a few counts were recorded for this clonotype. The chain uses TRBV28 and TRBJ1-1; no clear D. Trimming took 5 bases from V and 1 from J, leaving 14 bases between them. Germline V CDR1 and CDR2: MDHEN, SYDVKM. CDR3 length equals 15 residues. CDR3 protein: CASSGYGRRNTEAFF. The CDR3 DNA follows: TGTGCCAGCAGTGGTTATGGACGGCGGAACACTGAAGCTTTCTTT.

This clonotype was detected only a few times. The V and J genes are TRBV10-3 and TRBJ2-7; perhaps TRBD1 as D (5 bases). The V gene lost 6 bases and the J gene lost 7 bases, with 16 bases spanning the gap. Germline CDR1 and CDR2: ENHRY and SYGVKD. The CDR3 is 13 residues long. This CDR3 reads CAIRYDSYNEQYF. The CDR3 DNA reads as TGTGCCATCAGATACGACAGCTACAATGAGCAGTACTTC.

This clonotype appeared a few times. Here the CDR3 reads CASSPGAADTQYF. The CDR3 DNA reads as TGTGCCAGCAGCCCGGGAGCGGCAGATACGCAGTATTTT. The chain carries TRBV28 and TRBJ2-3; D perhaps matches TRBD2 (6 bases). The CDR3 loop spans 13 amino acids. Trimming cost V 6 bases and J 4 bases, with 11 bases left between them. Germline assignment: CDR1 MDHEN and CDR2 SYDVKM.

The J gene is TRBJ2-3, the V gene TRBV6-2 or TRBV6-3, with D uncertain. The CDR3 spans 14 residues. The V end was cut by 8 bases, the J end by 3 bases, with 15 bases between. Germline assignment: CDR1 MNHEY and CDR2 SVGEGT. Here the CDR3 reads CASAYPPPTDTQYF. CDR3 coding DNA: TGTGCCAGCGCCTACCCTCCACCAACAGATACGCAGTATTTT.

This clonotype was observed a few times. V is TRBV5-6 and J is TRBJ2-1; D unresolved. The J call may be incorrect, as the DNA end agrees better with TRBJ2-7. CDR3 length equals 13 residues. Germline V gene sequence: CDR1 SGHDT, CDR2 YYEEEE. The CDR3 region is CASSVAGYNEQYF. CDR3 coding DNA: TGTGCCAGCAGCGTGGCAGGATACAATGAGCAGTACTTC.

V gene TRBV7-2 combines with J gene TRBJ2-3, with a weak D call TRBD2 (6 bases). The length of the CDR3 is 13 residues. V lost 5 bases to trimming and J lost 4 bases, with 10 bases between them. CDR1 SGHTA and CDR2 FQGNSA come from the germline V gene. For the CDR3, the DNA is TGTGCCAGCAGCGGGGGGAATCCAGATACGCAGTATTTT. It specifies CASSGGNPDTQYF.

The chain is built from TRBV6-6 and TRBJ1-2; unclear D gene. This CDR3 comprises 14 residues. CDR1 MNHNY and CDR2 SVGAGI come from the germline V gene (reference sequence). V was pared by 2 bases and J by 6 bases, with 13 bases between. The CDR3 nucleotides are TGTGCCAGCAGTTACAGGGTCCCTCAGGATGGCTACACCTTC. It translates to CASSYRVPQDGYTF.

This clonotype was detected a few times. The V and J genes are TRBV19 and TRBJ2-3; D possibly corresponds to TRBD2 (6 bases). Germline values: CDR1 LNHDA, CDR2 SQIVND (reference sequence). CDR3 length: 17 amino acids. The germline V and J ends were trimmed by 1 base and 3 bases, with 17 bases remaining between them. The CDR3 loop is CASSIGGPTSLTDTQYF. In DNA, the CDR3 is TGTGCCAGTAGTATAGGAGGGCCGACTAGTCTAACAGATACGCAGTATTTT.

This chain joins TRBV25-1 and TRBJ1-6; the match to TRBD1 covers 7 bases. Germline lookup yields CDR1 MGHDK and CDR2 SYGVNS. The CDR3 spans 15 residues. The junction had 6 bases not matched to a gene; V was cut back by 6 bases and J by 4 bases. The CDR3 DNA follows: TGTGCCAGCAGCGGGGACAGTCGATATAATTCACCCCTCCACTTT. Its translation is CASSGDSRYNSPLHF.

This clonotype was counted between two and nine times. This sequence joins TRBV9 and TRBJ2-3, with no clear D. This CDR3 region has 16 residues. V was cut by 4 bases and J by 1 base, with 16 bases left in between. Germline assignment: CDR1 SGDLS and CDR2 YYNGEE. The CDR3 region is CASSSPRDTGTDTQYF. The CDR3 region has the DNA TGTGCCAGCAGCTCCCCCCGTGACACCGGCACAGATACGCAGTATTTT.

V and J are TRBV29-1 and TRBJ1-1, with a weak D call TRBD1 (5 bases). The CDR3 is 12 residues long. Per the germline V gene, CDR1 is SQVTM and CDR2 is ANQGSEA. V shed 7 bases and J shed 0 bases, with 9 bases lying between them. The chain's CDR3 is CSGQRLNTEAFF. The CDR3 DNA is TGCAGCGGACAGCGCCTGAACACTGAAGCTTTCTTT.

This clonotype has just a few counts. The chain has TRBV10-3 and TRBJ2-3; 9 nucleotides line up with TRBD1. Germline V gene data show CDR1 as ENHRY and CDR2 as SYGVKD. This CDR3 spans 13 amino acids. Unmatched junction bases numbered 5, after V lost 11 bases and J lost 2 bases. The CDR3 coding sequence is TGTGCCGCAAGGACAGGGGCCACAGATACGCAGTATTTT. This codes for CAARTGATDTQYF.

J is TRBJ1-5 and V is TRBV7-9, with D unresolved. The V gene's germline CDR1 is SEHNR and CDR2 FQNEAQ (reference sequence). V gave up 5 bases and J gave up 0 bases, with 14 bases separating them. The CDR3 spans 16 residues. Here the CDR3 reads CASSAGLTGSNQPQHF. The CDR3 DNA reads as TGTGCCAGCAGCGCGGGTCTCACCGGTAGCAATCAGCCCCAGCATTTT.

This chain links TRBV5-6 with TRBJ2-1, with D tentatively TRBD2 (6 bases). CDR1 is SGHDT, CDR2 YYEEEE, per germline. The length of the CDR3 is 16 residues. The ends were cut back, 2 bases at V and 3 bases at J, with 15 bases in the middle. In DNA form, the CDR3 reads TGTGCCAGCAGCTTAGTCCACTACGGGAGCTACAATGAGCAGTTCTTC. Protein: CASSLVHYGSYNEQFF.

This chain connects TRBV9 to TRBJ1-6; TRBD1 matches at 9 bases. CDR1 is SGDLS, CDR2 YYNGEE, per germline. V was clipped by 4 bases and J by 8 bases; unmatched bases: 10. The CDR3 runs to 16 residues. The CDR3 DNA sequence: TGTGCCAGCAGCCCTCGGACAGGGGCCCGTGATTCACCCCTCCACTTT. Its translation is CASSPRTGARDSPLHF.

V is TRBV5-5 and J is TRBJ1-1, with D hard to call. The CDR3 covers 16 residues. Trimming left V 0 bases short and J 2 bases short, with 14 bases between. Germline V lookup: CDR1 SGHKS, CDR2 YYEKEE (reference sequence). In nucleotides, the CDR3 is TGTGCCAGCAGCTTGGCATACACCGGGAAAAACACTGAAGCTTTCTTT. Translation gives CASSLAYTGKNTEAFF. Filled out from reference TRBV5-5 and TRBJ1-1, the complete variable domain reads DAGVTQSPTHLIKTRGQQVTLRCSPISGHKSVSWYQQVLGQGPQFIFQYYEKEERGRGNFPDRFSARQFPNYSSELNVNALLLGDSALYLCASSLAYTGKNTEAFFGQGTRLTVV.

This chain links TRBV5-1 with TRBJ1-1; D is unclear. The CDR3 runs to 14 residues. V was shortened by 2 bases and J by 4 bases, with 12 bases between the two germline ends. Germline V gene data show CDR1 as SGHRS and CDR2 as YFSETQ. The CDR3 nucleotides are TGCGCCAGCAGCTTCGGGCAGCACTTCACTGAAGCTTTCTTT. This sequence encodes CASSFGQHFTEAFF.

This clonotype was seen a few times. This sequence joins TRBV3-1 and TRBJ2-1; a weak D match, TRBD1 (6 bases). V lost 1 base and J 6 bases, leaving 10 bases between the germline ends. There are 14 residues in the CDR3. Germline V lookup: CDR1 LGHDT, CDR2 YNNKEL (reference sequence). The DNA for the CDR3 is TGTGCCAGCAGCCAAGCCCGAGGGGGCAATGAGCAGTTCTTC. This encodes CASSQARGGNEQFF.

The chain recombines TRBV9 with TRBJ2-1; tentative D call: TRBD1 (6 bases). Germline V gene sequence: CDR1 SGDLS, CDR2 YYNGEE. CDR3 length equals 14 residues. Trimming left V 4 bases short and J 9 bases short, with 17 bases between. The CDR3 bases are TGTGCCAGCAGCACGACGTTACAGGGTTGTGAGCAGTTCTTC. Translating it yields CASSTTLQGCEQFF.

The chain links TRBV7-6 to TRBJ1-2; D is possibly TRBD1 (5 bases). Germline lookup yields CDR1 SGHVS and CDR2 FNYEAQ. This CDR3 region has 16 residues. The V gene lost 5 bases and the J gene lost 4 bases, with 20 bases spanning the gap. The CDR3 is CASSPEDGRQSYGYTF. The CDR3 DNA reads as TGTGCCAGCAGCCCAGAGGATGGGCGACAGAGCTATGGCTACACCTTC.

The genes are TRBV10-3 and TRBJ2-1, with D perhaps TRBD1 (6 bases). V was cut by 10 bases and J by 6 bases, with 13 bases left in between. Germline CDR1 reads ENHRY; CDR2 reads SYGVKD. CDR3 length equals 12 residues. The CDR3 protein is CATLGQSNEQFF. The CDR3 region has the DNA TGTGCCACCCTAGGACAGTCCAATGAGCAGTTCTTC.

DNA of the CDR3: TGTGCCAGCAGCTTCTTGAGGGGGGGATTTCAGTACTTC. Amino acid sequence: CASSFLRGGFQYF. This rearrangement joins TRBV11-2 to TRBJ2-5; D is perhaps TRBD2 (7 bases). Germline assignment: CDR1 SGHAT and CDR2 FQNNGV. This CDR3 is built from 13 residues. Trimming removed 3 bases at V and 11 bases at J, with 16 bases between.

This clonotype was counted ten times or more. This chain uses TRBV20-1 with TRBJ2-3; TRBD2 agrees at 7 bases. J lost 2 bases, V lost 7 bases, and 12 bases had no gene match. Germline V lookup: CDR1 DFQATT, CDR2 SNEGSKA (reference sequence). CDR3 size: 15 residues. The CDR3 region is CSVVGGGDPTDTQYF. The CDR3, as DNA: TGCAGTGTAGTCGGTGGGGGGGACCCCACAGATACGCAGTATTTT.

V and J are TRBV7-6 and TRBJ1-4; D not resolved. V lost 1 base and J 2 bases, leaving 8 bases between the germline ends. The CDR3 is 15 amino acids. The germline V gene has CDR1 SGHVS and CDR2 FNYEAQ. CDR3 sequence reads: CASSLGSVTNEKLFF. CDR3 DNA sequence: TGTGCCAGCAGCTTAGGGAGCGTGACTAATGAAAAACTGTTTTTT.

The V gene is TRBV4-3, the J gene TRBJ1-6; D is unresolved. Germline CDR1 is LGHNA and CDR2 is YSLEER. This CDR3 comprises 14 residues. The V and J ends lost 0 bases and 10 bases respectively, with 10 bases between them. The CDR3 here is CASSQDRFDSPLHF. CDR3 nucleotides: TGCGCCAGCAGCCAAGACAGGTTTGACTCACCCCTCCACTTT.

This clonotype has a handful of counts. This rearrangement joins TRBV7-6 to TRBJ2-4; 7 bases map to TRBD1. The CDR3 totals 15 residues. The junction had 6 bases not matched to a gene; V was cut back by 2 bases and J by 5 bases. Germline V gene sequence: CDR1 SGHVS, CDR2 FNYEAQ. CDR3 residues: CASSLRPTGENIQYF. Written as DNA, the CDR3 is TGTGCCAGCAGCTTACGACCCACAGGGGAAAACATTCAGTACTTC.

A few counts support this clonotype. The chain recombines TRBV4-3 with TRBJ2-3; D is unclear. Germline CDR1 LGHNA, CDR2 YSLEER. The V end was cut by 1 base, the J end by 5 bases, with 7 bases between. This CDR3 contains 13 residues. The CDR3 loop reads CASSQVKGDTQYF. Written as DNA, the CDR3 is TGCGCCAGCAGCCAAGTTAAGGGAGATACGCAGTATTTT.